Described below is a single T cell receptor beta chain sequence and its context. No antigen is known for it. These data belong to a study of T cell clones after liver transplantation. Study information: Standard immunosuppression, with no induction, continued until 12-24 months after transplant.

Clones were read by immunoSEQ multiplex PCR, and TCRdb kept only the in-frame ones, dropping some. The sample lists several thousand clones; about 80% were seen once. General study findings and limits: Migration into the graft, not deletion, may explain lost graft donor-reactive T cells. In most of the 8 subjects, circulating graft-donor-reactive CD4 TCRbeta sequences fell significantly after transplant. Low donor cell numbers restricted donor-reactive repertoire measurement in a couple of subjects.

This sequence was found in a human patient who received a liver transplant. Some T cells may be transferred from the graft donor. The source was CD8+ T cells from blood, collected approximately 3.5 years after liver transplant.

The chain's CDR3 is CASSLSSSSYNEQFF. CDR3 DNA: TGTGCCAGCAGTTTATCTTCAAGCTCCTACAATGAGCAGTTCTTC. This chain joins TRBV27 and TRBJ2-1; D gene ambiguous. Trimming left V 0 bases short and J 0 bases short, with 6 bases between. From germline, CDR1 is MNHEY and CDR2 SMNVEV (reference sequence). The CDR3 covers 15 residues.